This TCR beta chain was identified during a study of T-cell memory formation after mild COVID-19. The study's findings and limits: Day 15 to 85 contractors were CD4/CD8 balanced; later expanders leaned CD4+. Shrinking CD4+ clones were chiefly CM and EM; CD8+ ones were chiefly EMRA.

Constant-segment primers and 5'RACE yielded cDNA libraries for TCR alpha and TCR beta, each carrying sample barcodes and UMIs. TCRdb itself ran the 5' RACE reads through MiXCR, one entry per CDR3 protein. The table has fewer than 90,000 distinct CDR3 sequences, roughly 13% seen once. With regard to this clonotype: The antigen is undetermined.

CDR3 length: 11 residues. Looked up from germline, CDR1 is SQVTM and CDR2 is ANQGSEA. Trimming removed 2 bases at V and 8 bases at J, with 9 bases between. This receptor was identified in a man aged 18 to 29 who had mild COVID-19 (a few samples of this study predate the infection). Cell type and time point are not known. The V gene is TRBV29-1, the J gene TRBJ1-1; no definite D call. Source material: PBMCs or a T cell subset sorted from them (not recorded which). The CDR3 bases are TGCAGCGTTGAAATTAACGGGGAAGCTTTCTTT. It specifies CSVEINGEAFF. Using reference TRBV29-1 and TRBJ1-1 for the parts outside the CDR3, the full variable domain is SAVISQKPSRDICQRGTSLTIQCQVDSQVTMMFWYRQQPGQSLTLIATANQGSEATYESGFVIDKFPISRPNLTFSTLTVSNMSPEDSSIYLCSVEINGEAFFGQGTRLTVV.